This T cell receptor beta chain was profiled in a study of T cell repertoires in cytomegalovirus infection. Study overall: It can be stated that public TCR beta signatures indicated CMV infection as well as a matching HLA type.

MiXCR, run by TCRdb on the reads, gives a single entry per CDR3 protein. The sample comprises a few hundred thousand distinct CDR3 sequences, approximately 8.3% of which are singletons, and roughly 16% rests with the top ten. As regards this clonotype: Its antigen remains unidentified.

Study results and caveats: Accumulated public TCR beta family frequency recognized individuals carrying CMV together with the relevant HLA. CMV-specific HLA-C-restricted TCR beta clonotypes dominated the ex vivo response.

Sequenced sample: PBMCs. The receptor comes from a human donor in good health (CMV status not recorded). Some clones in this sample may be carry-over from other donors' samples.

Here the CDR3 reads CSVRQGDQPQHF. The CDR3 region has the DNA TGCAGCGTCCGACAGGGGGATCAGCCCCAGCATTTT. The chain employs TRBV29-1 and TRBJ1-5, with 9 positions matching TRBD1. V shed 6 bases and J 5 bases; nucleotides not matched to a gene: 2. Germline V gene sequence: CDR1 SQVTM, CDR2 ANQGSEA. The CDR3 is made up of 12 amino acids.